Listed below are T cell receptor beta chains from one sample, sequenced in a study of tumor-infiltrating lymphocytes in primary liver carcinoma. Via MiXCR, TCRdb re-called the multiplex PCR reads, giving one row per CDR3 protein. The table lists some 100,000 distinct CDR3 sequences, about 70% of them singletons. Sequenced sample: liver tumor tissue from sampling region 2. Receptor source: a woman in her fifties or sixties with primary liver carcinoma and hepatitis B virus infection. Both conserved end residues are part of each CDR3. D genes are given only for firm matches. Part of the rows lack a size; the others show once, few, many or a class for expanded clones.

j_gene: TRBJ2-2; v_gene: TRBV24-1; d_gene: .; abundance: few; CDR3aa: CATSEGGPGVGELFF; CDR3nt: TGTGCCACCAGTGAGGGAGGCCCGGGAGTCGGGGAGCTGTTTTTT
j_gene: TRBJ2-2; v_gene: TRBV18; d_gene: TRBD1; abundance: .; CDR3aa: CASSPTTGGQNTGELFF; CDR3nt: TGTGCCAGCTCACCGACTACAGGGGGTCAAAACACCGGGGAGCTGTTTTTT
j_gene: TRBJ2-7; v_gene: TRBV6-5; d_gene: .; abundance: many; CDR3aa: CASSYTPGQGYEQYF; CDR3nt: TGTGCCAGCAGTTACACCCCGGGACAAGGCTACGAGCAGTACTTC
j_gene: TRBJ1-1; v_gene: TRBV6-5; d_gene: .; abundance: .; CDR3aa: CASSRQIPRNTGAFF; CDR3nt: TGTGCCAGCAGTCGACAGATTCCTCGGAACACTGGAGCTTTCTTT
j_gene: TRBJ1-4; v_gene: TRBV11-2; d_gene: .; abundance: once; CDR3aa: CAGSYPGGLRLFF; CDR3nt: TGTGCCGGCAGCTACCCGGGGGGTCTGAGACTCTTTTTT
j_gene: TRBJ2-2; v_gene: TRBV28; d_gene: TRBD2; abundance: many; CDR3aa: CASSPGGGYTGELFF; CDR3nt: TGTGCCAGCAGCCCGGGGGGAGGGTACACCGGGGAGCTGTTTTTT
j_gene: TRBJ2-5; v_gene: TRBV29-1; d_gene: .; abundance: .; CDR3aa: CGIFRSGLETQCF; CDR3nt: TGCGGCATCTTCAGATCGGGCTTGGAGACCCAGTGCTTC
j_gene: TRBJ1-4; v_gene: TRBV10-3; d_gene: .; abundance: .; CDR3aa: CGISEFPDEKLFF; CDR3nt: TGTGGCATCAGTGAGTTTCCAGATGAAAAACTTTTTTTT
j_gene: TRBJ1-4; v_gene: TRBV2; d_gene: .; abundance: few; CDR3aa: CASSKKGVDEKLFF; CDR3nt: TGTGCCAGCAGTAAAAAGGGGGTTGATGAAAAACTGTTTTTT
j_gene: TRBJ1-5; v_gene: TRBV29-1; d_gene: TRBD1; abundance: .; CDR3aa: CSVVGQGMGQPLHF; CDR3nt: TGCAGCGTTGTGGGACAGGGGATGGGTCAACCCCTGCATTTT
j_gene: TRBJ2-7; v_gene: TRBV4-2; d_gene: .; abundance: medium-sized; CDR3aa: CASSQDRGGVGTYEQYF; CDR3nt: TGCGCCAGCAGCCAAGACCGCGGCGGAGTTGGGACCTACGAGCAGTACTTC
j_gene: TRBJ2-3; v_gene: TRBV4-2; d_gene: .; abundance: .; CDR3aa: CASSPEAEGADTQYF; CDR3nt: TGTGCCAGCAGTCCGGAAGCGGAGGGGGCAGATACGCAGTATTTT
j_gene: TRBJ2-1; v_gene: TRBV11-1; d_gene: TRBD2; abundance: .; CDR3aa: CASSLSPTSGRFGNEQFF; CDR3nt: TGTGCCAGCAGCTTAAGTCCGACTAGCGGGAGGTTTGGCAATGAGCAGTTCTTC
j_gene: TRBJ2-1; v_gene: TRBV14; d_gene: .; abundance: .; CDR3aa: CASSRLTGGRTSGRVREQFF; CDR3nt: TGTGCCAGCAGCCGCCTGACAGGGGGGAGGACTAGCGGCCGGGTACGTGAGCAGTTCTTC
j_gene: TRBJ2-3; v_gene: TRBV11-2; d_gene: .; abundance: .; CDR3aa: CTISSQGFNTDTQYF; CDR3nt: TGTACCATCAGCTCCCAGGGCTTTAACACAGATACGCAGTATTTT
j_gene: TRBJ1-2; v_gene: TRBV28; d_gene: TRBD1; abundance: many; CDR3aa: CASSRTGIDGYTF; CDR3nt: TGTGCCAGCAGTCGGACAGGGATTGATGGCTACACCTTC
j_gene: TRBJ2-2; v_gene: TRBV11-1; d_gene: .; abundance: .; CDR3aa: CPSSARSFLVNTGELFF; CDR3nt: TGTCCCAGCAGCGCCCGGTCATTCCTAGTTAACACCGGTGAGCTGTTTTTT
j_gene: TRBJ2-2; v_gene: TRBV11-1; d_gene: .; abundance: .; CDR3aa: CASSVRPFLVNTVELFF; CDR3nt: TGTGCCAGCAGCGTCCGGCCATTCCTAGTTAACACCGTGGAGCTCTTTTTT
j_gene: TRBJ2-3; v_gene: TRBV11-2; d_gene: TRBD2; abundance: medium-sized; CDR3aa: CASSFTTSGSDTQYF; CDR3nt: TGTGCCAGCAGCTTCACGACTAGCGGGAGTGATACGCAGTATTTT
j_gene: TRBJ2-3; v_gene: TRBV11-2; d_gene: TRBD1; abundance: .; CDR3aa: CAGSLILAGDRDTQYF; CDR3nt: TGTGCCGGCAGCTTAATATTGGCTGGGGACAGAGATACGCAGTATTTT
j_gene: TRBJ2-7; v_gene: TRBV11-2; d_gene: .; abundance: .; CDR3aa: CASSRPSGASGQYF; CDR3nt: TGTGCCAGCAGCCGCCCTTCAGGGGCTAGCGGCCAGTACTTC
j_gene: TRBJ1-6; v_gene: TRBV25-1; d_gene: TRBD1; abundance: many; CDR3aa: CASSGTGNSPLHF; CDR3nt: TGTGCCAGCAGTGGGACAGGGAATTCACCCCTCCACTTT
j_gene: TRBJ2-1; v_gene: TRBV5-1; d_gene: .; abundance: few; CDR3aa: CASSLLSSNEQFF; CDR3nt: TGCGCCAGCAGCCTACTTAGCAGCAATGAGCAGTTCTTC
j_gene: TRBJ1-3; v_gene: TRBV12-3/TRBV12-4; d_gene: .; abundance: once; CDR3aa: CASSTPTGRPRGNTMYF; CDR3nt: TGTGCCAGCAGCACGCCCACAGGGAGACCTCGGGGGAACACCATGTATTTT
j_gene: TRBJ1-1; v_gene: TRBV4-2; d_gene: TRBD1; abundance: .; CDR3aa: CATSQGAGTANTEASF; CDR3nt: TGTGCCACCAGCCAAGGGGCCGGGACAGCGAACACTGAAGCTTCCTTT
j_gene: TRBJ1-5; v_gene: TRBV28; d_gene: .; abundance: .; CDR3aa: CASRIGGFVNQSQHF; CDR3nt: TGTGCCAGCAGGATAGGGGGTTTCGTCAATCAGTCCCAGCATTTT
j_gene: TRBJ1-1; v_gene: TRBV5-4; d_gene: TRBD1; abundance: many; CDR3aa: CASSLDRDPEAFF; CDR3nt: TGTGCCAGCAGCCTGGACAGGGACCCTGAAGCTTTCTTT
j_gene: TRBJ2-1; v_gene: TRBV5-1; d_gene: .; abundance: many; CDR3aa: CASSLLADNEQFF; CDR3nt: TGCGCCAGCAGCTTGCTGGCGGACAATGAGCAGTTCTTC
j_gene: TRBJ2-1; v_gene: TRBV11-2; d_gene: TRBD2; abundance: .; CDR3aa: CANGDGTGGRSYNEQFF; CDR3nt: TGTGCCAACGGCGACGGGACTGGCGGGAGGTCCTACAATGAGCAGTTCTTC
j_gene: TRBJ2-7; v_gene: TRBV29-1; d_gene: .; abundance: many; CDR3aa: CSVEMAYEQYF; CDR3nt: TGCAGCGTTGAAATGGCCTACGAGCAGTACTTC
j_gene: TRBJ2-7; v_gene: TRBV11-1; d_gene: .; abundance: .; CDR3aa: CASILSGREHEQYF; CDR3nt: TGCGCCAGCATCTTAAGCGGGCGTGAGCACGAGCAGTACTTC
j_gene: TRBJ2-2; v_gene: TRBV29-1; d_gene: TRBD2; abundance: many; CDR3aa: CSVGTSATGELFF; CDR3nt: TGCAGCGTAGGGACTAGCGCCACCGGGGAGCTGTTTTTT
j_gene: TRBJ2-2; v_gene: TRBV11-2; d_gene: .; abundance: .; CDR3aa: CASSLVGTGGPFF; CDR3nt: TGTGCGAGCAGCTTAGTGGGGACCGGGGGGCCGTTTTTT
j_gene: TRBJ1-3; v_gene: TRBV11-2; d_gene: .; abundance: .; CDR3aa: CASISPSSVNTIYF; CDR3nt: TGTGCCAGCATCTCCCCCAGCTCTGTAAACACCATATATTTT
j_gene: TRBJ2-3; v_gene: TRBV4-2; d_gene: TRBD2; abundance: many; CDR3aa: CASSQLAGITDTQYF; CDR3nt: TGTGCCAGCAGCCAATTAGCGGGAATCACAGATACGCAGTATTTT
j_gene: TRBJ2-3; v_gene: TRBV4-2; d_gene: .; abundance: .; CDR3aa: CVSSQDRRGTVVDTRYF; CDR3nt: TGTGTCAGCAGCCAAGATCGAAGGGGGACGGTGGTAGATACGCGGTATTTT
j_gene: TRBJ2-3; v_gene: TRBV5-1; d_gene: TRBD2; abundance: few; CDR3aa: CTSRGTTSTDTQYF; CDR3nt: TGCACCAGCAGAGGGACTACTAGCACAGATACGCAGTATTTT
j_gene: TRBJ2-1; v_gene: TRBV6-2/TRBV6-3; d_gene: .; abundance: many; CDR3aa: CASGGAGEQFF; CDR3nt: TGTGCCAGCGGGGGAGCGGGTGAGCAGTTCTTC
j_gene: TRBJ1-1; v_gene: TRBV20-1; d_gene: .; abundance: .; CDR3aa: CSATPIFGQPSGRNTEAFF; CDR3nt: TGCAGTGCTACCCCAATTTTTGGACAGCCCTCGGGGAGGAACACTGAAGCTTTCTTT
j_gene: TRBJ1-1; v_gene: TRBV12-3/TRBV12-4; d_gene: .; abundance: many; CDR3aa: CASRGPGDTEAFF; CDR3nt: TGTGCCAGCAGGGGACCCGGTGACACTGAAGCTTTCTTT
j_gene: TRBJ1-2; v_gene: TRBV6-5; d_gene: TRBD1; abundance: .; CDR3aa: CASNNRGGHTF; CDR3nt: TGTGCCAGCAACAACAGGGGTGGCCACACCTTC
j_gene: TRBJ2-7; v_gene: TRBV10-2; d_gene: TRBD1; abundance: .; CDR3aa: CTITTPPGGGSYEQYF; CDR3nt: TGCACCATCACCACACCCCCAGGGGGCGGCTCCTACGAGCAGTACTTC
j_gene: TRBJ2-5; v_gene: TRBV11-2; d_gene: TRBD2; abundance: .; CDR3aa: CASSMTSWVVEIQYF; CDR3nt: TGTGCCAGCAGCATGACTAGCTGGGTTGTAGAGATCCAGTACTTC
j_gene: TRBJ2-2; v_gene: TRBV20-1; d_gene: .; abundance: once; CDR3aa: CSVVGAGGPSNTGELFF; CDR3nt: TGCAGTGTAGTCGGGGCAGGGGGGCCTTCGAACACCGGGGAGCTGTTTTTT
j_gene: TRBJ2-7; v_gene: TRBV12-3/TRBV12-4; d_gene: .; abundance: .; CDR3aa: CDSSPGGYEQYF; CDR3nt: TGTGACAGCAGTCCCGGGGGCTACGAGCAGTACTTC
j_gene: TRBJ2-1; v_gene: TRBV10-2; d_gene: TRBD2; abundance: .; CDR3aa: CASSLTSGRANEQFF; CDR3nt: TGCGCCAGCAGCCTCACTAGCGGGAGGGCGAATGAGCAGTTCTTC
j_gene: TRBJ1-2; v_gene: TRBV11-3; d_gene: .; abundance: .; CDR3aa: CAGSRQTEGSYGHTF; CDR3nt: TGTGCCGGCAGCCGACAAACAGAGGGCTCCTATGGCCACACCTTC
j_gene: TRBJ2-3; v_gene: TRBV4-2; d_gene: TRBD2; abundance: few; CDR3aa: CTSIQLAGITDTQYF; CDR3nt: TGTACCAGCATCCAATTAGCGGGAATCACAGATACGCAGTATTTT
j_gene: TRBJ2-2; v_gene: TRBV29-1; d_gene: .; abundance: .; CDR3aa: CSAALAQAGELFF; CDR3nt: TGCAGCGCTGCCCTAGCCCAGGCCGGGGAGCTGTTTTTT
j_gene: TRBJ2-1; v_gene: TRBV5-1; d_gene: TRBD2; abundance: few; CDR3aa: CASSPMIGGNEQFF; CDR3nt: TGCGCCAGCAGCCCTATGATCGGGGGGAATGAGCAGTTCTTC
j_gene: TRBJ1-4; v_gene: TRBV11-2; d_gene: TRBD1; abundance: .; CDR3aa: CASGLTGTTRATNEKLFF; CDR3nt: TGTGCCAGCGGCTTGACAGGGACCACTCGGGCAACTAATGAAAAACTGTTTTTT
j_gene: TRBJ2-3; v_gene: TRBV7-9; d_gene: .; abundance: .; CDR3aa: CASSVISGPTSTDTHYF; CDR3nt: TGTGCCAGCAGCGTAATTAGCGGTCCCACTAGCACAGATACGCACTATTTT
j_gene: TRBJ2-1; v_gene: TRBV11-3; d_gene: .; abundance: .; CDR3aa: CASSSWGTRTMGDEQFF; CDR3nt: TGTGCCAGCAGCTCCTGGGGGACGCGGACCATGGGCGATGAGCAGTTCTTC
j_gene: TRBJ2-6; v_gene: TRBV5-4; d_gene: .; abundance: .; CDR3aa: CARSDGGGRGDNVLTF; CDR3nt: TGTGCCAGGAGCGATGGTGGGGGGCGAGGGGACAACGTCCTGACTTTC
j_gene: TRBJ2-3; v_gene: TRBV12-3/TRBV12-4; d_gene: .; abundance: .; CDR3aa: CTSCLAITDTQYF; CDR3nt: TGTACCAGTTGTCTAGCGATTACAGATACGCAGTATTTT